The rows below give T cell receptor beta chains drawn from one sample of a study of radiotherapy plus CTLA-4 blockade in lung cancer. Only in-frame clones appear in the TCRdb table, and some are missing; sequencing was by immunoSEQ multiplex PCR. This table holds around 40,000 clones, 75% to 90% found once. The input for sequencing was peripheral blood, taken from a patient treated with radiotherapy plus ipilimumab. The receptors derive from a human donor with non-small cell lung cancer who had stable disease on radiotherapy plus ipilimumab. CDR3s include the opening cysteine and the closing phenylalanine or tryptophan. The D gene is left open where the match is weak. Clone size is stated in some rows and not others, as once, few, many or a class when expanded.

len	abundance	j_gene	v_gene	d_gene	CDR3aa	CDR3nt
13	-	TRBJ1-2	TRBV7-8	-	CASSAQGLGGYTF	TGTGCCAGCAGCGCGCAGGGGTTGGGCGGCTACACCTTC
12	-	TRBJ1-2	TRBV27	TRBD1	CASPDRGHGYTF	TGTGCCAGCCCGGACAGGGGGCATGGCTACACCTTC
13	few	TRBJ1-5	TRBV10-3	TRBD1	CAISPGTGQPQHF	TGTGCCATCAGTCCCGGGACAGGGCAGCCCCAGCATTTT
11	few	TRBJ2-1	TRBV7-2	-	CASRDIDEQFF	TGTGCCAGCAGAGACATCGATGAGCAGTTCTTC
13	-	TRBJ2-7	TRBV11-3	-	CASSLGSGTEQYF	TGTGCCAGCAGCTTAGGGTCGGGAACCGAGCAGTACTTC
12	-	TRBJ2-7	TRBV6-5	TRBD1	CASSPRDRGQYF	TGTGCCAGCAGTCCTCGGGACAGGGGTCAGTACTTC
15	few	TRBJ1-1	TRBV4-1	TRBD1	CASSLTGTGNTEAFF	TGCGCCAGCAGCCTCACCGGGACAGGCAACACTGAAGCTTTCTTT
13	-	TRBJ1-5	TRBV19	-	CASRGGINQPQHF	TGTGCCAGTAGGGGGGGGATCAATCAGCCCCAGCATTTT
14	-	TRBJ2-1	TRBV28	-	CASSKRSSYNEQFF	TGTGCCAGCAGTAAACGGAGCTCCTACAATGAGCAGTTCTTC
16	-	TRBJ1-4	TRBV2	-	CASSEVRGDYSEKLFF	TGTGCCAGCAGTGAAGTCCGGGGGGACTACAGTGAAAAACTGTTTTTT
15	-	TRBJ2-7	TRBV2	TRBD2	CASRPPGLAGYEQYF	TGTGCCAGCAGGCCTCCGGGACTAGCGGGATACGAGCAGTACTTC
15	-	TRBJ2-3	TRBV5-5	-	CASSLVGDSTDTQYF	TGTGCCAGCAGCTTGGTAGGGGATAGCACAGATACGCAGTATTTT
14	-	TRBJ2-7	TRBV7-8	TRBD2	CASSSGRFAYEQYF	TGTGCCAGCAGCTCCGGGAGGTTCGCCTACGAGCAGTACTTC
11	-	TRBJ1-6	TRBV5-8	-	CASSGGGPLHF	TGTGCCAGCAGCGGGGGGGGACCCCTCCACTTT
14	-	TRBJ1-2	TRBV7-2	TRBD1	CASSFQGQDYGYTF	TGTGCCAGCAGCTTCCAGGGACAGGACTATGGCTACACCTTC
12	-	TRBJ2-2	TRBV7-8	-	CASSSSTGELFF	TGTGCCAGCAGCTCTAGCACCGGGGAGCTGTTTTTT
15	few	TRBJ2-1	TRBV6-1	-	CASSEDSGSYNEQFF	TGTGCCAGCAGTGAAGATAGCGGCTCCTACAATGAGCAGTTCTTC
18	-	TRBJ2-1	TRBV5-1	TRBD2	CASSLAGTSGRMDNEQFF	TGCGCCAGCAGCTTGGCCGGGACTAGCGGGAGGATGGACAATGAGCAGTTCTTC
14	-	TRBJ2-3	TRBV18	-	CASSRSSGTDTQYF	TGTGCCAGCTCACGATCTAGCGGCACAGATACGCAGTATTTT
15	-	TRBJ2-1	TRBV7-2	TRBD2	CASSLTGLDNNEQFF	TGTGCCAGCAGCTTAACGGGACTAGACAACAATGAGCAGTTCTTC
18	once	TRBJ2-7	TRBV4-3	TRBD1	CASSQDFGKGAWVDEQYF	TGCGCCAGCAGCCAAGATTTTGGGAAGGGGGCTTGGGTGGACGAGCAGTACTTC
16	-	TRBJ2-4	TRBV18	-	CASSPVATANKNIQYF	TGTGCCAGCTCACCGGTCGCGACTGCGAACAAAAACATTCAGTACTTC
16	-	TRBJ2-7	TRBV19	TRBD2	CASRPTRTSGMLEQYF	TGTGCCAGTAGACCGACACGGACTAGCGGGATGCTCGAGCAGTACTTC
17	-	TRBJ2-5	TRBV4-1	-	CASSQVQRTGSGETQYF	TGCGCCAGCAGCCAAGTGCAAAGGACTGGCTCGGGGGAGACCCAGTACTTC
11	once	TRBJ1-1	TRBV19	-	CASSQGTEAFF	TGTGCCAGTAGCCAGGGGACTGAAGCTTTCTTT
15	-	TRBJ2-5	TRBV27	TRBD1	CASSPGTGGAETQYF	TGTGCCAGCAGTCCGGGAACAGGGGGCGCAGAGACCCAGTACTTC
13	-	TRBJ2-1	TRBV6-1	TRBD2	CASRLAGVNEQFF	TGTGCCAGCCGACTAGCGGGAGTAAATGAGCAGTTCTTC
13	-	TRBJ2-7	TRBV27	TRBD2	CASTGTSGHEQYF	TGTGCCAGCACCGGGACTAGCGGGCACGAGCAGTACTTC
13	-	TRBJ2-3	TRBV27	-	CASSPPGGPTQYF	TGTGCCAGCAGTCCGCCTGGAGGTCCTACGCAGTATTTT
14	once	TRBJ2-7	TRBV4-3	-	CASSQGRGTYEQYF	TGCGCCAGCAGCCAAGGTAGGGGGACCTACGAGCAGTACTTC
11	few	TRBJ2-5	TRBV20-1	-	CSEQFQETQYF	TGCAGTGAACAATTCCAAGAGACCCAGTACTTC
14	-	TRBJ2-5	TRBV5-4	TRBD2	CASSLGTSGETQYF	TGTGCCAGCAGCTTGGGGACTAGCGGTGAGACCCAGTACTTC
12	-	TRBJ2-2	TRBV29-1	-	CSALQGSGELFF	TGCAGCGCTCTCCAGGGGTCCGGGGAGCTGTTTTTT
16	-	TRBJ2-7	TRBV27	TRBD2	CASSAYTSGRGYEQYF	TGTGCCAGCAGTGCCTACACTAGCGGGAGGGGCTACGAGCAGTACTTC
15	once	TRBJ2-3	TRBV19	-	CASRKKQITTDTQYF	TGTGCCAGTAGGAAAAAACAGATCACCACAGATACGCAGTATTTT
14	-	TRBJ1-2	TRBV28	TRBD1	CASSLMGQDYGYTF	TGTGCCAGCAGTTTAATGGGACAGGACTATGGCTACACCTTC
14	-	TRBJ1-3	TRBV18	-	CASSPGTFGNTIYF	TGTGCCAGCTCACCTGGCACCTTTGGAAACACCATATATTTT
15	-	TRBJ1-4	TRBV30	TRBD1	CAWPGQGATNEKLFF	TGTGCCTGGCCGGGACAGGGTGCAACTAATGAAAAACTGTTTTTT
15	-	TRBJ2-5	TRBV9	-	CASSVNAGLQETQYF	TGTGCCAGCAGCGTAAACGCGGGTTTACAAGAGACCCAGTACTTC
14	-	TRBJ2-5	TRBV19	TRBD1	CASSPTGGGETQYF	TGTGCCAGTAGTCCCACAGGGGGCGGGGAGACCCAGTACTTC
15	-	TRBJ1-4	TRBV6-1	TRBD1	CASSEGTAGSEKLFF	TGTGCCAGCAGTGAGGGGACAGCCGGGAGTGAAAAACTGTTTTTT
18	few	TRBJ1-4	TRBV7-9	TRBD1	CASSAHILTQGGYEKLFF	TGTGCCAGCAGCGCCCATATCCTCACACAGGGGGGATATGAAAAACTGTTTTTT
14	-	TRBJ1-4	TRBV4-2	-	CASSHPRQQEKLFF	TGTGCCAGCAGCCACCCGAGACAGCAGGAAAAACTGTTTTTT
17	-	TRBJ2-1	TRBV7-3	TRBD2	CASSFLRGRPGDNEQFF	TGTGCCAGCAGTTTCCTTCGCGGGAGGCCGGGGGACAATGAGCAGTTCTTC
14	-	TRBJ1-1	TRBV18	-	CASSPAGWGTEAFF	TGTGCCAGCTCACCCGCAGGGTGGGGCACTGAAGCTTTCTTT
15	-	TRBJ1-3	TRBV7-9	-	CASSLRQASGNTIYF	TGTGCCAGCAGCTTACGGCAGGCGTCTGGAAACACCATATATTTT
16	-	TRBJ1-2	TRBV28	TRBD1	CASSIGTGLTNYGYTF	TGTGCCAGCAGTATTGGGACAGGTTTAACTAACTATGGCTACACCTTC
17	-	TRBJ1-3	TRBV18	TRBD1	CASSPTSGTVSGNTIYF	TGTGCCAGCTCGCCGACCTCGGGGACAGTCTCTGGAAACACCATATATTTT
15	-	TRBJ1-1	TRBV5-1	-	CASSTRPTLNTEAFF	TGCGCCAGCAGCACAAGACCGACTCTGAACACTGAAGCTTTCTTT
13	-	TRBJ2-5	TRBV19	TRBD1	CASRDRGKETQYF	TGTGCCAGCAGGGACAGGGGGAAAGAGACCCAGTACTTC
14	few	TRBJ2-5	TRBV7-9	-	CASSLVRDQETQYF	TGTGCCAGCAGCTTAGTCCGCGACCAAGAGACCCAGTACTTC
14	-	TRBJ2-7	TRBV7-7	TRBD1	CASSLEGRGNEQYF	TGTGCTAGCAGCTTAGAGGGCAGGGGGAACGAGCAGTACTTC
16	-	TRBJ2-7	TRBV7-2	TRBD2	CASSFRLAGGFYEQYF	TGTGCCAGCAGCTTCCGACTAGCGGGAGGTTTTTACGAGCAGTACTTC
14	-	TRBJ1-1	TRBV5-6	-	CASSFERGDTEAFF	TGTGCCAGCAGCTTTGAACGGGGAGACACTGAAGCTTTCTTT
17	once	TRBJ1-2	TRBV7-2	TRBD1	CASSYRTPMTGGYGYTF	TGTGCCAGCAGCTACCGAACCCCGATGACAGGGGGCTATGGCTACACCTTC